This T cell receptor beta chain was sequenced for a study of cytomegalovirus exposure and HLA in healthy donors. PCR primers comprised 60 Vbeta and 13 Jbeta primers. TCRdb keeps only in-frame clones here, not all; method: immunoSEQ multiplex PCR. Of around 130,000 clones listed, about 82% were seen once; the top ten hold roughly 5%. The specimen was PBMCs. The TCR originated in a man aged 30 to 45 in good health and CMV-seronegative.

The CDR3 bases are TGTGCCAGCTCGAGGCACATGAACACTGAAGCTTTCTTT. This sequence encodes CASSRHMNTEAFF. The chain joins TRBV11-1 to TRBJ1-1; D is uncertain. This CDR3 comprises 13 residues. Trimming took off 8 bases at V and 0 bases at J, with 10 bases between the two ends. Germline loops: CDR1 SGHAT, CDR2 FQDESV (reference sequence). The full variable domain, completed using reference TRBV11-1 and TRBJ1-1, is EAEVAQSPRYKITEKSQAVAFWCDPISGHATLYWYRQILGQGPELLVQFQDESVVDDSQLPKDRFSAERLKGVDSTLKIQPAELGDSAMYLCASSRHMNTEAFFGQGTRLTVV.